These T cell receptor beta chains were read from a single sample in a study of blood T cell repertoires in COVID-19. Profiled with immunoSEQ multiplex PCR; TCRdb holds only in-frame clones, not every one. The table records 200,000 to 300,000 clones, roughly 76% of them present only once. The sequencing sample was made of peripheral blood. Receptors originate from a woman aged 80 or older with COVID-19, enrolled during active disease. Each CDR3 is given with its conserved first and last residue. A D gene is named only where the DNA matches it firmly. Clone size is not always given. Where it is, it says once, few, many or a class for expanded clones.

v_call,d_call,clone_size,j_call,cdr3_nt,cdr3_aa
TRBV4-1,-,once,TRBJ1-2,TGCGCCAGCAGCCAATCCCAGGCGCTTAACTATGGCTACACCTTC,CASSQSQALNYGYTF
TRBV19,-,-,TRBJ2-1,TGTGCCAGTAGTCAGGAATCCTACAATGAGCAGTTCTTC,CASSQESYNEQFF
TRBV2,-,-,TRBJ2-7,TGTGCCAGCAGAGCAGGGTCTGGCGAGCAGTACTTC,CASRAGSGEQYF
TRBV6-1,TRBD1,-,TRBJ1-3,TGTGCCAGCAGTGAAGCCACAGGGGGAGGAAACACCATATATTTT,CASSEATGGGNTIYF
TRBV6-5,TRBD1,-,TRBJ2-2,TGTGCCAGCAGTTACTCCGACAGGGTTTACACCGGGGAGCTGTTTTTT,CASSYSDRVYTGELFF
TRBV19,TRBD1,few,TRBJ2-5,TGTGCCAGTAGCGGACAGGGTAGGGAGACCCAGTACTTC,CASSGQGRETQYF
TRBV30,-,-,TRBJ1-2,TGTGCCTGGAATAAACTGCGGATTAACTATGGCTACACCTTC,CAWNKLRINYGYTF
TRBV10-3,TRBD1,-,TRBJ2-5,TGTGCCATCAGCCTCACAGGGGCGTACCAAGAGACCCAGTACTTC,CAISLTGAYQETQYF
TRBV2,-,once,TRBJ1-2,TGTGCCAGCAGTGCCTTAGTTCTCGCCCATGGCTACACCTTC,CASSALVLAHGYTF
TRBV11-2,TRBD1,-,TRBJ2-1,TGTGCCAGCAGCTTAAGGGGCGGAGCAGGGGGCAATGAGCAGTTCTTC,CASSLRGGAGGNEQFF
TRBV12-3/TRBV12-4,TRBD1,once,TRBJ1-1,TGTGCCAGCAGCCCGGACAGGGAGGGAGCTTTCTTT,CASSPDREGAFF
TRBV18,-,few,TRBJ1-6,TGTGCCAGCTCAGCGGATCTCTCCTATAATTCACCCCTCCACTTT,CASSADLSYNSPLHF
TRBV6-4,TRBD1,medium-sized,TRBJ2-1,TGTGCCAGCAGTATTAGGACAGGGGAGGGGAACAATGAGCAGTTCTTC,CASSIRTGEGNNEQFF
TRBV30,-,-,TRBJ1-1,TGTGCCTGGAGAAAGGGGTTGAACACTGAAGCTTTCTTT,CAWRKGLNTEAFF
TRBV30,TRBD2,-,TRBJ2-3,TGTGCCTGGAGTGTTCAGCGGGAAGGGTATTTT,CAWSVQREGYF
TRBV6-1,-,-,TRBJ2-2,TGTGCCAGCAGTGCCAAGTCCGGGTCCTACACCGGGGAGCTGTTTTTT,CASSAKSGSYTGELFF
TRBV5-5,-,-,TRBJ1-6,TGTGCCAGCAGCTTGGGGTATAGCTCCTATAATTCACCCCTCCACTTT,CASSLGYSSYNSPLHF
TRBV5-4,-,-,TRBJ1-3,TGTGCCAGCAGCGGGGCCAGGACGGCTGGAAACACCATATATTTT,CASSGARTAGNTIYF
TRBV3-1/TRBV3-2,TRBD1,-,TRBJ1-2,TGTGCCAGCAGCCAAGTCAGGGGGGCAGGCTATGGCTACACCTTC,CASSQVRGAGYGYTF
TRBV5-1,TRBD1,-,TRBJ1-4,TGCGCCAGCAGCCTTCTGGGACAGGAAAATGAAAAACTGTTTTTT,CASSLLGQENEKLFF
TRBV5-1,TRBD1,few,TRBJ1-3,TGCGCCAGCAGCTCCGGGACAGTCAGCTCTGGAAACACCATATATTTT,CASSSGTVSSGNTIYF
TRBV11-2,-,-,TRBJ2-7,TGTGCCAGCAGTTTGGACAGTAGCTCCTACGAGCAGTACTTC,CASSLDSSSYEQYF
TRBV7-9,-,few,TRBJ2-7,TGTGCCAGCAGCGGGCGTGTGGACGAGCAGTACTTC,CASSGRVDEQYF
TRBV5-1,TRBD2,-,TRBJ2-3,TGCGCCAGCGGTGTTGCGGGAGAGGCAGATACGCAGTATTTT,CASGVAGEADTQYF
TRBV5-1,-,-,TRBJ2-2,TGCGCCAGCAGCTTGGTTCTGACTACCGGGGAGCTGTTTTTT,CASSLVLTTGELFF
TRBV25-1,-,few,TRBJ1-3,TGTGCCACCCTTGAGGGCTCTGGAAACACCATATATTTT,CATLEGSGNTIYF
TRBV30,-,-,TRBJ1-4,TGTGCCTGGAGTGTAACCCGGGACTTCCTTAAGGGAAATGAAAAACTGTTTTTT,CAWSVTRDFLKGNEKLFF
TRBV7-2,-,-,TRBJ2-7,TGTGCCAGCAGCTTAGGGTCTACCTACGAGCAGTACTTC,CASSLGSTYEQYF
TRBV20-1,TRBD1,-,TRBJ2-3,TGCAGTGCTTCGACAGGGGGGGTCGTACGTTTT,CSASTGGVVRF
TRBV2,-,-,TRBJ2-1,TGTGCCAGCACCAGATACAATGAGCAGTTCTTC,CASTRYNEQFF
TRBV19,-,once,TRBJ2-7,TGTGCCAGTAGTATACGGCCAGGGCTCAACGAGCAGTACTTC,CASSIRPGLNEQYF
TRBV5-1,TRBD2,-,TRBJ2-3,TGCGCCAGCAGCTCCGAAAAGGGAGCGGGGGTCACAGATACGCAGTATTTT,CASSSEKGAGVTDTQYF
TRBV5-5,-,-,TRBJ1-1,TGTGCCAGCAGCCCCGAACCGAGAAACGCTGCTTTCTTT,CASSPEPRNAAFF
TRBV6-2/TRBV6-3,-,-,TRBJ1-5,TGTGCCAGCAGTTACTCGACAGAGAATAGCAATCAGCCCCAGCATTTT,CASSYSTENSNQPQHF
TRBV15,-,few,TRBJ1-5,TGTGCCACCAGCAGAGTTGGCAGGGGCAATCAGCCCCAGCATTTT,CATSRVGRGNQPQHF
TRBV5-1,TRBD1,-,TRBJ1-6,TGCGCCAGCAGCCTCGGGACAGTGAATTCACCCCTCCACTTT,CASSLGTVNSPLHF
TRBV28,TRBD2,-,TRBJ2-1,TGTGCCAGCAGTTCTAGCGGGGGAGGAGTAAATGAGCAGTTCTTC,CASSSSGGGVNEQFF
TRBV7-2,-,-,TRBJ2-3,TGTGCCAGCAGCTTAATGGCGTTGGGGGCAAAAGCTACAGATACGCAGTATTTT,CASSLMALGAKATDTQYF
TRBV6-2/TRBV6-3,-,-,TRBJ2-1,TGTGCCAGCAGCCGACATCCAAAATCCGGGACTTCCTCCTCCTCCTACAATGAGCAGTTCTTC,CASSRHPKSGTSSSSYNEQFF
TRBV7-3,-,-,TRBJ1-1,TGTGCCAGCAGCTTACAAATGAACACTGAAGCTTTCTTT,CASSLQMNTEAFF
TRBV24-1,TRBD1,-,TRBJ2-5,TGTGCCACCAGTGATACGGGACAGAAACAAGAGACCCAGTACTTC,CATSDTGQKQETQYF
TRBV14,-,-,TRBJ2-7,TGTGCCAGCAGCCAAGTCCGGCTTGGGCCTCGGTACTTC,CASSQVRLGPRYF
TRBV7-9,TRBD1,-,TRBJ1-3,TGTGCCAGCAGCTTAGACCCGGGACAGGGGAGAAACACCATATATTTT,CASSLDPGQGRNTIYF
TRBV7-6,TRBD1,-,TRBJ2-6,TGTGCCAGCAGCCCGGGACAGCCCGATTCTGGGGCCAACGTCCTGACTTTC,CASSPGQPDSGANVLTF